This TCR beta chain emerged from a study of pediatric ulcerative colitis. The rectum was sampled with one to two pinch biopsies at colonoscopy. Controls: normal colonoscopy findings, no IBD within the following year. Trimming took 1 base from V and 5 from J; bases not matched to a gene: 5. The CDR3 consists of 17 residues. CDR1 and CDR2 from the germline V gene are SEHNR and FQNEAQ (reference sequence). Clones were sequenced by immunoSEQ multiplex PCR, and TCRdb holds only the in-frame ones, with some missing. This table holds 16,000 or so clones, 60% to 80% found once. The sequenced sample was gut tissue. The sequence derives from a boy aged 5-17 years who was a control in a study of pediatric ulcerative colitis. The chain employs TRBV7-9 and TRBJ2-1; 13 bases match TRBD2. CDR3 in amino acids: CASSLGTSGRKDNEQFF. The DNA of the CDR3 is TGTGCCAGCAGCTTAGGGACTAGCGGGAGAAAGGACAATGAGCAGTTCTTC.